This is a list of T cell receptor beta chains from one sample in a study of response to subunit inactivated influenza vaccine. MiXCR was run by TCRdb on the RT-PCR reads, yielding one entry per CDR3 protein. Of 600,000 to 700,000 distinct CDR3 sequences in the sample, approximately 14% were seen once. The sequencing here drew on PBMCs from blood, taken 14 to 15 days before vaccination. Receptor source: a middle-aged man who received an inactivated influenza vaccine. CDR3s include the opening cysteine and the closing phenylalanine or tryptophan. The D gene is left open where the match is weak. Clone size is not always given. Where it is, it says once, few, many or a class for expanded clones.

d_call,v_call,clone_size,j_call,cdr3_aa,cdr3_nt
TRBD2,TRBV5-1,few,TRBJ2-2,CASSLELAGVTGELFF,TGCGCCAGCAGCTTGGAGCTAGCGGGGGTGACCGGGGAGCTGTTTTTT
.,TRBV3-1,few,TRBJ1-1,CASSQEGRGMGTEAFF,TGTGCCAGCAGCCAAGAGGGCAGGGGAATGGGCACTGAAGCTTTCTTT
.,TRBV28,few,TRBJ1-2,CASTRQGINYGYTF,TGTGCCAGCACCCGACAAGGTATTAACTATGGCTACACCTTC
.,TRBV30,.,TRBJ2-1,CAWSVHLAIEQFF,TGTGCCTGGAGTGTCCATCTAGCAATTGAGCAGTTCTTC
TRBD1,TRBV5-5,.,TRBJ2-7,CASSPGRGQGYEQYF,TGTGCCAGCAGCCCCGGTAGGGGACAGGGCTACGAGCAGTACTTC
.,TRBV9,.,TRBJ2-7,CASSVADRSYEQYF,TGTGCCAGCAGCGTAGCGGACCGCTCCTACGAGCAGTACTTC
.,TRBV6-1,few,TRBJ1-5,CASRRTWGQPQHF,TGTGCCAGCAGGCGGACTTGGGGTCAGCCCCAGCATTTT
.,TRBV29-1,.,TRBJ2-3,CSVGIAPQYF,TGCAGCGTGGGAATTGCCCCGCAGTATTTT
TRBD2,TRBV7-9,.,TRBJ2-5,CASSLVLAGAETQYF,TGTGCCAGCAGCTTAGTACTAGCGGGAGCAGAGACCCAGTACTTC
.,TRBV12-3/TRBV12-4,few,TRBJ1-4,CASANPGGPQIF,TGTGCCAGCGCCAACCCTGGCGGGCCTCAGATTTTT
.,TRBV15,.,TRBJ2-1,CATSRDLTTGEQFF,TGTGCCACCAGCAGAGATCTCACCACCGGGGAGCAGTTCTTC
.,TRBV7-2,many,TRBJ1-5,CASSPSSNQPQHF,TGTGCCAGCAGCCCCAGTAGCAATCAGCCCCAGCATTTT
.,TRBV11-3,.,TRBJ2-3,CASSPGLTDTQYF,TGTGCCAGCAGCCCCGGACTCACAGATACGCAGTATTTT
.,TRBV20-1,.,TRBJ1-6,CSARPTVNSPLHF,TGCAGTGCTAGGCCGACGGTTAATTCACCCCTCCACTTT
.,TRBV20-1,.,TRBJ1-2,CSAAEQSANYGYTF,TGCAGTGCCGCGGAACAGTCAGCTAACTATGGCTACACCTTC
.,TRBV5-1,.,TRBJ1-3,CASSLGSNSGNTIYF,TGCGCCAGCAGCCTGGGGTCTAACTCTGGAAACACCATATATTTT
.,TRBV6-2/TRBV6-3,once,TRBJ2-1,CASSGGRSNEQFF,TGTGCCAGCAGTGGGGGGAGGAGTAATGAGCAGTTCTTC
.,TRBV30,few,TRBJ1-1,CAWSVRVRDTEAFF,TGTGCCTGGAGTGTACGGGTCAGAGACACTGAAGCTTTCTTT
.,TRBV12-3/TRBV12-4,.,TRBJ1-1,CASSLVYNTEAFF,TGTGCCAGCAGTTTAGTATACAACACTGAAGCTTTCTTT
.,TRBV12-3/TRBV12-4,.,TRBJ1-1,CASSTNWDLNTEAFF,TGTGCCAGCAGTACCAATTGGGACTTAAACACTGAAGCTTTCTTT